The 30 T cell receptor beta chains in this list originate from one sample, sequenced in a study of shared clonotypes between healthy human individuals. Sequenced by immunoSEQ multiplex PCR; TCRdb stores in-frame clones only, minus some. The sample lists approximately 600,000 clones, roughly 96% occurring once. Naive CD8 cells comprised CD45RO-negative, CCR7-positively selected cells, excluding terminally differentiated effector memory CD45RA+ cells. Sequenced material: naive CD8+ T cells sorted from blood. Every receptor here comes from a woman aged 25-40 years in good health.

V gene TRBV27 combines with J gene TRBJ1-5, with 8 bases lining up with TRBD1. Germline V lookup: CDR1 MNHEY, CDR2 SMNVEV (reference sequence). The V segment lost 2 bases and the J segment 6 bases; nucleotides outside the gene matches: 12. This CDR3 region has 17 residues. DNA of the CDR3: TGTGCCAGCAGTTTAAGTACAGGGGGACTCTATCTTCAGCCCCAGCATTTT. It codes for CASSLSTGGLYLQPQHF.

V gene TRBV27 combines with J gene TRBJ2-1; the match to TRBD2 covers 7 bases. J lost 9 bases, V lost 5 bases, and 16 bases had no gene match. This CDR3 spans 16 amino acids. The germline gives CDR1 MNHEY, CDR2 SMNVEV (reference sequence). CDR3 nucleotide sequence: TGTGCCAGCAGTCCCCTTTCGCGGGAGCCAGGAGGTGAGCAGTTCTTC. It yields the protein CASSPLSREPGGEQFF.

The CDR3 loop reads CASSEGRGSGANVLTF. CDR3 sequence (DNA): TGTGCCAGCAGTGAGGGTAGGGGCTCTGGGGCCAACGTCCTGACTTTC. The chain uses TRBV25-1 and TRBJ2-6; D possibly corresponds to TRBD1 (5 bases). This CDR3 region has 16 residues. The V and J ends lost 3 bases and 0 bases respectively, with 9 bases between them. Germline V lookup: CDR1 MGHDK, CDR2 SYGVNS. The whole variable domain, filled in from reference TRBV25-1 and TRBJ2-6, reads EADIYQTPRYLVIGTGKKITLECSQTMGHDKMYWYQQDPGMELHLIHYSYGVNSTEKGDLSSESTVSRIRTEHFPLTLESARPSHTSQYLCASSEGRGSGANVLTFGAGSRLTVL.

Of note for this clone: In the same sample, other DNA sequences code for this CDR3. The chain carries TRBV4-1 and TRBJ2-7; D is undetermined. V lost 1 base and J 5 bases, leaving 9 bases between the germline ends. The CDR3 totals 13 residues. CDR1 and CDR2 from the germline V gene are MGHRA and YSYEKL. The CDR3 DNA reads as TGCGCCAGCAGCCAAGTTGGTTTAGACGAGCAGTACTTC. Its protein is CASSQVGLDEQYF.

V is TRBV15 and J is TRBJ2-7; TRBD2 agrees at 8 bases. The ends lost 8 bases at V and 2 bases at J; junction bases unmatched: 11. The CDR3 sequence is 15 residues long. Germline V gene lookup returns CDR1 LNHNV and CDR2 YYDKDF (reference sequence). CDR3 sequence: CATGFPERGTYEQYF. DNA of the CDR3: TGTGCCACCGGGTTCCCCGAGCGGGGGACCTACGAGCAGTACTTC. Drawing the rest from reference TRBV15 and TRBJ2-7, the complete variable domain is DAMVIQNPRYQVTQFGKPVTLSCSQTLNHNVMYWYQQKSSQAPKLLFHYYDKDFNNEADTPDNFQSRRPNTSFCFLDIRSPGLGDTAMYLCATGFPERGTYEQYFGPGTRLTVT.

This clone has a single count. The chain recombines TRBV13 with TRBJ2-7; D gene uncertain. Germline V gives CDR1 PRHDT, CDR2 FYEKMQ (reference sequence). The V and J ends lost 4 bases and 4 bases respectively, with 11 bases between them. This CDR3 contains 13 residues. This CDR3 reads CASSSPGAYEQYF. CDR3 in DNA: TGTGCCAGCAGCTCTCCAGGAGCGTACGAGCAGTACTTC.

The chain is built from TRBV7-8 and TRBJ2-3; the D gene could be TRBD1 or TRBD2 (5 bases each). V was shortened by 6 bases and J by 4 bases, with 8 bases between the two germline ends. This CDR3 contains 12 residues. Germline V gene data show CDR1 as SGHVS and CDR2 as FQNEAQ. The CDR3 loop reads CASRGDADTQYF. The CDR3 region has the DNA TGTGCCAGCAGGGGGGACGCAGATACGCAGTATTTT.

The chain uses TRBV19 and TRBJ1-2, with D unresolved. Germline V gene lookup returns CDR1 LNHDA and CDR2 SQIVND (reference sequence). Trimming took off 5 bases at V and 1 base at J, with 11 bases between the two ends. The CDR3 covers 14 residues. The chain's CDR3 is CASSPSGSNYGYTF. The DNA for the CDR3 is TGTGCCAGTAGTCCGAGCGGTAGTAACTATGGCTACACCTTC.

This chain joins TRBV7-9 and TRBJ2-7; 10 positions match TRBD2. Germline V gene data show CDR1 as SEHNR and CDR2 as FQNEAQ (reference sequence). The J segment lost 2 bases and the V segment lost 5 bases, leaving 6 bases of the junction unmatched. The CDR3 is 15 residues long. CDR3 DNA sequence: TGTGCCAGCAGCGGTAGCGGGAGGAACCCCTACGAGCAGTACTTC. The encoded protein is CASSGSGRNPYEQYF.

The rearrangement joins TRBV11-2 to TRBJ2-7, with D uncertain. CDR3 length: 13 residues. The germline V and J ends were trimmed by 6 bases and 0 bases, with 9 bases remaining between them. From germline, CDR1 is SGHAT and CDR2 FQNNGV. The CDR3 loop reads CASSVWHSYEQYF. CDR3 bases: TGTGCCAGCAGTGTCTGGCACTCCTACGAGCAGTACTTC.

Of note for this clone: The same CDR3 arises from other DNA sequences in this sample as well. DNA for the CDR3: TGTGCCAGCGGGACCTACAATGAGCAGTTCTTC. Translation gives CASGTYNEQFF. J is TRBJ2-1 and V is TRBV27; D is unclear. The CDR3 runs to 11 residues. The germline gives CDR1 MNHEY, CDR2 SMNVEV (reference sequence). V was shortened by 8 bases and J by 2 bases, with 4 bases between the two germline ends.

About this clone itself: Germline and junction disagree at one end, which may indicate a read error. This chain connects TRBV4-1 to TRBJ2-7, with TRBD2 matching 9 bases. The CDR3 spans 16 residues. Looked up from germline, CDR1 is MGHRA and CDR2 is YSYEKL. CDR3 sequence reads: CAISQENPSGAYEQYF. CDR3 nucleotide sequence: TGCGCCATCAGCCAAGAAAATCCTAGCGGGGCTTACGAGCAGTACTTC.

The chain uses TRBV5-4 and TRBJ2-7; TRBD2 matches at 13 bases. The CDR3 has 16 residues. J was trimmed by 2 bases and V by 0 bases; bases with no gene match: 2. CDR1 and CDR2 (germline): SGHNT, YYREEE (reference sequence). The DNA for the CDR3 is TGTGCCAGCAGCTTGGGGACTAGCGGGAGCCCCTACGAGCAGTACTTC. Its translation is CASSLGTSGSPYEQYF. Looking up the rest from reference TRBV5-4 and TRBJ2-7 gives the full variable domain: ETGVTQSPTHLIKTRGQQVTLRCSSQSGHNTVSWYQQALGQGPQFIFQYYREEENGRGNFPPRFSGLQFPNYSSELNVNALELDDSALYLCASSLGTSGSPYEQYFGPGTRLTVT.

The chain has TRBV4-1 and TRBJ1-3, with D maybe TRBD1 (5 bases). Trimming took 3 bases from V and 8 from J, leaving 14 bases between them. This CDR3 is 14 amino acids long. Germline values: CDR1 MGHRA, CDR2 YSYEKL. CDR3 nucleotide sequence: TGCGCCAGCAGCCACTTGGGGCCCCGGGACACCATATATTTT. This gives the protein CASSHLGPRDTIYF.

This chain links TRBV6-1 with TRBJ1-5; no clear D gene. The V and J ends lost 1 base and 6 bases respectively, with 13 bases between them. CDR3 length equals 15 residues. The germline V gene has CDR1 MNHNS and CDR2 SASEGT. In DNA form, the CDR3 reads TGTGCCAGCAGTGAAGGGACGGGGTGGCGTCAGCCCCAGCATTTT. This translates into CASSEGTGWRQPQHF.

The chain carries TRBV9 and TRBJ2-1; no firm D call. The ends were cut back, 3 bases at V and 8 bases at J, with 12 bases in the middle. The germline V gene encodes CDR1 SGDLS and CDR2 YYNGEE. CDR3 length: 13 residues. In DNA, the CDR3 is TGTGCCAGCAGCGACCCCTATGTCGATGAGCAGTTCTTC. This codes for CASSDPYVDEQFF.

DNA for the CDR3: TGTGCCAGCAGTTTATCTGCGGGAGAGTGGGATACGCAGTATTTT. It yields the protein CASSLSAGEWDTQYF. V and J are TRBV27 and TRBJ2-3, with 7 nucleotides matching TRBD2. The CDR3 covers 15 residues. V was pared by 0 bases and J by 6 bases, with 6 bases of the junction left unmatched. Per germline, CDR1 MNHEY and CDR2 SMNVEV (reference sequence).

A word on this clone: Other nucleotide sequences in the sample specify the same CDR3. The V call is TRBV6-1, the J call TRBJ2-7; D is ambiguous. V was clipped by 3 bases and J by 0 bases, with 6 bases between them. Germline CDR1 MNHNS, CDR2 SASEGT. The CDR3 is made up of 13 amino acids. CDR3 residues: CASSEGSSYEQYF. CDR3 nucleotide sequence: TGTGCCAGCAGTGAGGGGTCCTCCTACGAGCAGTACTTC.

This clone has just one count. The chain has TRBV27 and TRBJ2-7, with 9 positions matching TRBD2. Germline lookup yields CDR1 MNHEY and CDR2 SMNVEV (reference sequence). Trimming cost V 8 bases and J 3 bases; bases outside gene matches: 5. This CDR3 is 13 amino acids long. The CDR3 DNA sequence: TGTGCCAGCCGCGGGGGGGATAGCTACGAGCAGTACTTC. Translation: CASRGGDSYEQYF.

J is TRBJ2-2 and V is TRBV19; D unresolved. Between the trimmed V and J ends, which lost 4 bases and 12 bases, there was a span of 9 bases. The CDR3 runs 11 residues. The germline V gene encodes CDR1 LNHDA and CDR2 SQIVND (reference sequence). The CDR3 sequence: CASSTPGKLFF. The CDR3, as DNA: TGTGCCAGTAGTACCCCCGGAAAGCTGTTTTTT.

This chain joins TRBV6-1 and TRBJ2-2, with D perhaps TRBD1 (6 bases). V was clipped by 10 bases and J by 6 bases, with 6 bases between them. Germline V gene lookup returns CDR1 MNHNS and CDR2 SASEGT. The CDR3 has 10 amino acids. The CDR3 bases are TGTGCCACAGGGGCCGGGGAGCTGTTTTTT. Encoded protein: CATGAGELFF.

The chain carries TRBV7-9 and TRBJ2-5; D tentatively fits TRBD1 or TRBD2 (6 bases each). From germline, CDR1 is SEHNR and CDR2 FQNEAQ (reference sequence). V was trimmed by 1 base and J by 3 bases, leaving 15 bases between them. The CDR3 contains 16 residues. The CDR3 DNA reads as TGTGCCAGCAGCTTAGGGAGGGGGGCGAGGGAAGAGACCCAGTACTTC. This codes for CASSLGRGAREETQYF.

V is TRBV5-6 and J is TRBJ1-2, with D unclear. The CDR3 runs 13 residues. In germline, CDR1 is SGHDT, CDR2 YYEEEE. Trimming stripped 2 bases from V and 1 base from J, with 6 bases between. Written as DNA, the CDR3 is TGTGCCAGCAGCTTTAATAGTAACTATGGCTACACCTTC. Its protein is CASSFNSNYGYTF. The full variable domain, in which reference TRBV5-6 and TRBJ1-2 provide the parts outside the CDR3, is DAGVTQSPTHLIKTRGQQVTLRCSPKSGHDTVSWYQQALGQGPQFIFQYYEEEERQRGNFPDRFSGHQFPNYSSELNVNALLLGDSALYLCASSFNSNYGYTFGSGTRLTVV.

This clone was observed a single time. The chain has TRBV7-7 and TRBJ1-3; D not resolved. The CDR3 has 13 amino acids. From germline, CDR1 is SSHAT and CDR2 FNYEAQ (reference sequence). The ends were cut back, 6 bases at V and 7 bases at J, with 13 bases in the middle. CDR3 in amino acids: CASSLSGSNTIYF. DNA of the CDR3: TGTGCCAGCAGTTTGTCAGGCTCCAACACCATATATTTT. The complete variable domain, with remaining parts taken from reference TRBV7-7 and TRBJ1-3, reads GAGVSQSPRYKVTKRGQDVTLRCDPISSHATLYWYQQALGQGPEFLTYFNYEAQPDKSGLPSDRFSAERPEGSISTLTIQRTEQRDSAMYRCASSLSGSNTIYFGEGSWLTVV.

DNA for the CDR3: TGCGCCAGCAGCTCGACGACAGGGAGCTCCTACGAGCAGTACTTC. It translates to CASSSTTGSSYEQYF. The V call is TRBV5-1, the J call TRBJ2-7; TRBD1 agrees at 7 bases. CDR3 length equals 15 residues. CDR1 and CDR2 from the germline V gene are SGHRS and YFSETQ. After removal of 3 bases from V and 0 bases from J, the junction contained 6 bases not matched to a gene.

V is TRBV27 and J is TRBJ2-1; 7 nucleotides match TRBD1. CDR1 and CDR2 (germline): MNHEY, SMNVEV (reference sequence). The ends lost 4 bases at V and 0 bases at J; junction bases unmatched: 3. CDR3 length equals 15 residues. DNA of the CDR3: TGTGCCAGCAGTTCTGGGGACAGCTCCTACAATGAGCAGTTCTTC. Its protein is CASSSGDSSYNEQFF.

This rearrangement joins TRBV5-4 to TRBJ1-1, with a weak D call TRBD1 (5 bases). Looked up from germline, CDR1 is SGHNT and CDR2 is YYREEE (reference sequence). The CDR3 is made up of 14 amino acids. Trimming took off 2 bases at V and 1 base at J, with 9 bases between the two ends. The CDR3 DNA is TGTGCCAGCAGCTTCGGGGGATCGAACACTGAAGCTTTCTTT. Translation: CASSFGGSNTEAFF.

The chain joins TRBV7-9 to TRBJ2-7; TRBD1 might be the D (6 bases). This CDR3 is built from 17 residues. With 3 bases removed from V and 6 bases from J, the gap between germline ends came to 24 bases. Germline V gives CDR1 SEHNR, CDR2 FQNEAQ (reference sequence). CDR3 nucleotide sequence: TGTGCCAGCAGCTTCCCAGGGGAACAGGGTCCCTACTCCGAGCAGTACTTC. Protein product: CASSFPGEQGPYSEQYF.

V and J are TRBV28 and TRBJ2-7; a possible D gene is TRBD2 (7 bases). From germline, CDR1 is MDHEN and CDR2 SYDVKM. Trimming pared 6 bases from V and 5 bases from J, leaving 14 bases between. CDR3 length equals 13 residues. The CDR3 DNA follows: TGTGCCAGCAGCCCGGAGGGGGGGGACGAGCAGTACTTC. It translates to CASSPEGGDEQYF. Supplemented by reference TRBV28 and TRBJ2-7, the full variable domain reads DVKVTQSSRYLVKRTGEKVFLECVQDMDHENMFWYRQDPGLGLRLIYFSYDVKMKEKGDIPEGYSVSREKKERFSLILESASTNQTSMYLCASSPEGGDEQYFGPGTRLTVT.

This chain connects TRBV4-1 to TRBJ1-5, with D possibly being TRBD1 (5 bases). This CDR3 is 15 amino acids long. Trimming pared 4 bases from V and 7 bases from J, leaving 17 bases between. Germline-derived CDR1 and CDR2 are MGHRA and YSYEKL. The CDR3 sequence: CASSPARGMRQPQHF. CDR3 nucleotides: TGCGCCAGCAGCCCGGCCCGGGGGATGAGACAGCCCCAGCATTTT.